This TCR beta chain came from a study of cytomegalovirus exposure and HLA in healthy donors. Amplification used 60 Vbeta primers and 13 Jbeta primers. TCRdb keeps only in-frame clones here, not all; method: immunoSEQ multiplex PCR. The table includes around 120,000 clones, 77% detected once. CDR3 length equals 15 residues. Trimming pared 0 bases from V and 5 bases from J, leaving 14 bases between. The germline V gene encodes CDR1 MNHEY and CDR2 SMNVEV (reference sequence). This TCR was sampled from a man between 50 and 59 years old in good health and CMV-seropositive. Sequenced sample: PBMCs. The V call is TRBV27, the J call TRBJ2-7, with D unresolved. The CDR3 DNA is TGTGCCAGCAGTTTATCGTTCCTAGGCGTCCACGAGCAGTACTTC. It encodes CASSLSFLGVHEQYF.